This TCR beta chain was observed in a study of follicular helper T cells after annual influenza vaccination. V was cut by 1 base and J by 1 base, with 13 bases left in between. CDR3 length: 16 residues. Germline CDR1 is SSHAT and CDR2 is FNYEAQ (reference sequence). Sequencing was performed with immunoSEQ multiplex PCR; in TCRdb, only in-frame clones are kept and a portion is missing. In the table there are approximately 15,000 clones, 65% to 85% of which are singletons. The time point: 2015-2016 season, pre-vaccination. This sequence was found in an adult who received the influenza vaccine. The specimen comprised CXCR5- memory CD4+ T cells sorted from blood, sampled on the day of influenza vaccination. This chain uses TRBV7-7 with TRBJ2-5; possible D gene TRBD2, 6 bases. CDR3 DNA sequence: TGTGCCAGCAGCTTAGGTAGTATGCGGGGCCAAGAGACCCAGTACTTC. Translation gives CASSLGSMRGQETQYF.